Listed below are T cell receptor beta chains from one sample, sequenced in a study of shared clonotypes between healthy human individuals. Profiling relied on immunoSEQ multiplex PCR, and the TCRdb table lists in-frame clones only, not all of them. The data show about 490,000 clones, 70% to 80% seen once. The sequenced material came from PBMCs. The receptors derive from a woman in her forties in good health. Some clones in this sample may be carry-over from other donors' samples. Both conserved end residues are part of each CDR3. A D gene is named only where the DNA matches it firmly. Clone sizes are given selectively: once, few, many, or a class where the clone is expanded.

CDR3nt	CDR3aa	abundance	v_gene	j_gene	d_gene
TGTGCCAGTACCAATTATTATCGACGGAACACCGGGGAGCTGTTTTTT	CASTNYYRRNTGELFF	NA	TRBV19	TRBJ2-2	NA
TGTGCCAGCAGCGGCCCCGGGACAGACCCCTACGAGCAGTACTTC	CASSGPGTDPYEQYF	NA	TRBV28	TRBJ2-7	TRBD1
TGTGCCAGCAGCTACAGGGGTGGGGATGGTGAAGCTTTCTTT	CASSYRGGDGEAFF	few	TRBV7-9	TRBJ1-1	TRBD1
TGCGCCAGCAGCTTACTAGCGCCCAAGAGCGATGAGCAGTTCTTC	CASSLLAPKSDEQFF	NA	TRBV5-1	TRBJ2-1	TRBD2
TGCGCCAGCAGCTTGGATGGGATGGGGAACACTGAAGCTTTCTTT	CASSLDGMGNTEAFF	NA	TRBV5-1	TRBJ1-1	NA
TGTGCCAGTAGTAAAAGACTAGCGGGAGATGGGTACGAGCAGTACTTC	CASSKRLAGDGYEQYF	NA	TRBV19	TRBJ2-7	TRBD2
TGTGCCAGCAGTACGGCAACCTTTGTCGGCTTAAAGATGGGCTACACCTTC	CASSTATFVGLKMGYTF	NA	TRBV28	TRBJ1-2	NA
TGTGCCAGCAGTGGGATCCTGGACACCTTTAATGAAAAACTGTTTTTT	CASSGILDTFNEKLFF	NA	TRBV2	TRBJ1-4	NA
TGTGCCAGCAGCCAAGGGACTAGCGGGAGATCTGAGCAGTTCTTC	CASSQGTSGRSEQFF	NA	TRBV28	TRBJ2-1	TRBD2
TGTGCCAGCAGGGCTAGCGGGATGAGTAATGAGCAGTTCTTC	CASRASGMSNEQFF	NA	TRBV6-5	TRBJ2-1	TRBD2
TGCAGCGTTGAAGGGGCGGACTATAACAATGAGCAGTTCTTC	CSVEGADYNNEQFF	NA	TRBV29-1	TRBJ2-1	NA
TGTGCCTGGAAATGGACCGGTGGCACAGATACGCAGTATTTT	CAWKWTGGTDTQYF	NA	TRBV30	TRBJ2-3	NA
TGTGCCAGCAGTTTATCGGGTAGCGGGTCGTGGTTCTTC	CASSLSGSGSWFF	few	TRBV27	TRBJ2-1	TRBD2
TGTGCCAGCAGCCCGGGACAGGGAGGGGCCGGGGAGCTGTTTTTT	CASSPGQGGAGELFF	NA	TRBV6-4	TRBJ2-2	TRBD1
TGTGCCAGCAGCGTAGTCGCAGTCACTAATGAGCAGTTCTTC	CASSVVAVTNEQFF	NA	TRBV9	TRBJ2-1	NA
TGTGCCAGCAGCAAGACCGGGACAGATGACACTGAAGCTTTCTTT	CASSKTGTDDTEAFF	NA	TRBV7-8	TRBJ1-1	TRBD1
TGTGCCAGCAGCTCGTTCTACGAGCAGTACTTC	CASSSFYEQYF	once	TRBV7-2	TRBJ2-7	NA